The 20 T cell receptor beta chains in this list originate from one sample, sequenced in a study of cytotoxic CD8 clonotypes in ibrutinib-treated CLL (dated by TCRdb to the early 2020s). In the paper's terms, the time point label means: approximately twelve months on ibrutinib. Libraries were constructed by the immunoSEQ multiplex PCR assay. TCRdb provides this immuneACCESS table in a form limited to in-frame rearrangements. Some clones are lacking; in checked studies, under half of them reflect an unresolved V gene, and why the rest are absent is not known. This sample has 130,000 to 150,000 clones in its table, and around three quarters of those were observed once. 9.5% to 15% of the sample rests with the top ten. The material sequenced was PBMCs, taken after 12 months of ibrutinib treatment. The receptor set was obtained from a human donor with chronic lymphocytic leukemia.

This chain joins TRBV7-2 and TRBJ1-1, with a weak D call TRBD1 (6 bases). The germline V and J ends were trimmed by 1 base and 0 bases, with 18 bases remaining between them. CDR1 is SGHTA, CDR2 FQGNSA, per germline. The length of the CDR3 is 18 residues. CDR3 sequence (DNA): TGTGCCAGCAGCTTAGAAGGGGGGCCACCCACCCTGAACACTGAAGCTTTCTTT. Its translation: CASSLEGGPPTLNTEAFF.

This clone was observed a single time. The V call is TRBV5-4, the J call TRBJ2-5; D not resolved. V gave up 4 bases and J gave up 5 bases, with 12 bases separating them. The CDR3 extends over 13 amino acids. Germline CDR1 reads SGHNT; CDR2 reads YYREEE (reference sequence). The CDR3 DNA reads TGTGCCAGCAGCACGGCTCTCGGGGAGACCCAGTACTTC. As protein: CASSTALGETQYF.

The chain carries TRBV4-1 and TRBJ2-3; 11 bases agree with TRBD2. After removal of 4 bases from V and 0 bases from J, the junction contained 0 bases not matched to a gene. This CDR3 is 15 amino acids long. The germline V gene has CDR1 MGHRA and CDR2 YSYEKL. The CDR3 spells CASSRTSGSTDTQYF. Written as DNA, the CDR3 is TGCGCCAGCAGCCGGACTAGCGGGAGCACAGATACGCAGTATTTT.

V and J are TRBV7-2 and TRBJ1-1, with TRBD1 matching 8 bases. V was clipped by 8 bases and J by 1 base; unmatched bases: 3. Germline assignment: CDR1 SGHTA and CDR2 FQGNSA. This CDR3 region has 13 residues. The CDR3 reads CASGGQGNTEAFF. The CDR3 nucleotides read TGTGCCAGCGGCGGACAGGGGAACACTGAAGCTTTCTTT.

The chain joins TRBV5-6 to TRBJ2-7; D not resolved. There are 13 residues in the CDR3. V lost 2 bases, J lost 2 bases, and 8 bases lay in between. CDR1 and CDR2 from the germline V gene are SGHDT and YYEEEE. The chain's CDR3 is CASSFLNPYEQYF. The DNA for the CDR3 is TGTGCCAGCAGCTTCCTTAACCCCTACGAGCAGTACTTC.

This clone was observed a few times. The chain couples TRBV5-1 to TRBJ1-3; D is uncertain. V was trimmed by 4 bases and J by 0 bases, leaving 8 bases between them. The length of the CDR3 is 14 residues. Germline V gene sequence: CDR1 SGHRS, CDR2 YFSETQ. The chain's CDR3 is CASSLWDSGNTIYF. In DNA, the CDR3 is TGCGCCAGCAGCCTTTGGGACTCTGGAAACACCATATATTTT.

The chain carries TRBV5-1 and TRBJ2-3, with 11 bases matching TRBD1. The CDR3 consists of 16 residues. J gave up 2 bases and V 4 bases, and 6 bases lay outside the gene matches. Germline loops: CDR1 SGHRS, CDR2 YFSETQ. The CDR3 sequence: CASSISGQGATDTQYF. In DNA form, the CDR3 reads TGCGCCAGCAGCATCTCAGGACAGGGGGCCACAGATACGCAGTATTTT. Combining the CDR3 with reference TRBV5-1 and TRBJ2-3 gives the whole variable domain KAGVTQTPRYLIKTRGQQVTLSCSPISGHRSVSWYQQTPGQGLQFLFEYFSETQRNKGNFPGRFSGRQFSNSRSEMNVSTLELGDSALYLCASSISGQGATDTQYFGPGTRLTVL.

V and J are TRBV6-5 and TRBJ1-1; 7 bases agree with TRBD1. The CDR3 contains 15 residues. Germline lookup yields CDR1 MNHEY and CDR2 SVGAGI. V was clipped by 2 bases and J by 1 base; unmatched bases: 4. In DNA form, the CDR3 reads TGTGCCAGCAGTTACGACGGACAGGCGAACACTGAAGCTTTCTTT. Translating it yields CASSYDGQANTEAFF.

The chain uses TRBV6-5 and TRBJ2-1; TRBD2 matches at 10 bases. The V gene end was trimmed by 5 bases and the J gene end by 12 bases; junction bases not matched to a gene: 13. Germline loops: CDR1 MNHEY, CDR2 SVGAGI. The CDR3 extends over 15 amino acids. The CDR3, as DNA: TGTGCCAGCAGTCATCTAGCGGGAGAGAATCGTGGGCAGTTCTTC. Translation gives CASSHLAGENRGQFF.

This clone showed up just once. The chain couples TRBV27 to TRBJ2-2; 7 positions agree with TRBD2. This CDR3 has 14 amino acids. CDR1 MNHEY and CDR2 SMNVEV come from the germline V gene (reference sequence). V shed 5 bases, J shed 10 bases, and the junction held 10 bases outside the gene matches. CDR3 residues: CASSKAGTTVELFF. CDR3 bases: TGTGCCAGCAGTAAAGCGGGAACTACAGTGGAGCTGTTTTTT.

This rearrangement joins TRBV19 to TRBJ2-7, with 8 bases aligning to TRBD2. The CDR3 covers 14 residues. The junction had 6 bases not matched to a gene; V was cut back by 4 bases and J by 4 bases. CDR1 and CDR2 (germline): LNHDA, SQIVND (reference sequence). DNA of the CDR3: TGTGCCAGTAGTACAAGACTAGCGCCATACGAGCAGTACTTC. It translates to CASSTRLAPYEQYF.

The chain has TRBV15 and TRBJ2-1; TRBD1 matches at 7 bases. After removal of 4 bases from V and 1 base from J, the junction contained 4 bases not matched to a gene. The CDR3 is 15 residues long. Germline CDR1 and CDR2: LNHNV and YYDKDF (reference sequence). CDR3 region: CATSKGALSYNEQFF. CDR3 DNA sequence: TGTGCCACCAGCAAGGGGGCTTTGTCCTACAATGAGCAGTTCTTC.

The chain uses TRBV10-3 and TRBJ2-7; 10 bases match TRBD2. This CDR3 region has 16 residues. Per the germline V gene, CDR1 is ENHRY and CDR2 is SYGVKD. With V trimmed by 8 bases and J by 6 bases, 16 bases remained unmatched. The DNA for the CDR3 is TGTGCCATCCTGGGGGAGAGAAGCGGGAGGGCACTCGAGCAGTACTTC. This sequence encodes CAILGERSGRALEQYF.

The chain joins TRBV5-4 to TRBJ2-7; unclear D gene. V lost 2 bases and J lost 3, with 9 bases in between. Germline V gene sequence: CDR1 SGHNT, CDR2 YYREEE (reference sequence). CDR3 length: 13 amino acids. CDR3 sequence (DNA): TGTGCCAGCAGCTTTGACTCCGGCTACGAGCAGTACTTC. This encodes CASSFDSGYEQYF.

This clone was seen a single time. The V call is TRBV5-1, the J call TRBJ1-3; D is perhaps TRBD1 (5 bases). V lost 4 bases and J 4 bases, leaving 12 bases between the germline ends. Germline CDR1 SGHRS, CDR2 YFSETQ. This CDR3 contains 14 residues. The CDR3 nucleotides read TGCGCCAGCAGCCTGGAAGGGACCGGAAACACCATATATTTT. It yields the protein CASSLEGTGNTIYF.

The V and J genes are TRBV5-4 and TRBJ2-7; 11 positions match TRBD2. This CDR3 is built from 16 residues. J was trimmed by 2 bases and V by 1 base; bases with no gene match: 5. The germline V gene has CDR1 SGHNT and CDR2 YYREEE (reference sequence). Written as DNA, the CDR3 is TGTGCCAGCAGCTTGCTACTAGCGGGGGCAACCTACGAGCAGTACTTC. Its translation is CASSLLLAGATYEQYF.

The CDR3 DNA reads TGTGCCAGCGGCCGCGGGAGGGGGGAGCAGTACTTC. Encoded protein: CASGRGRGEQYF. The rearrangement links TRBV6-5 to TRBJ2-7, with 9 bases identical to TRBD2. The germline V gene has CDR1 MNHEY and CDR2 SVGAGI. The CDR3 has 12 amino acids. Trimming removed 8 bases from V and 7 bases from J; junction bases left unmatched: 6.

The chain is built from TRBV19 and TRBJ1-2; perhaps TRBD1 as D (6 bases). The CDR3 sequence is 15 residues long. Germline CDR1 is LNHDA and CDR2 is SQIVND (reference sequence). Trimming removed 1 base from V and 3 bases from J, with 12 bases in between. The CDR3 DNA reads as TGTGCCAGTAGTATAGCCGCCCAGGGGTACTATGGCTACACCTTC. It specifies CASSIAAQGYYGYTF.

The J gene is TRBJ1-1, the V gene TRBV19; TRBD1 might be the D (5 bases). V was pared by 8 bases and J by 4 bases, with 11 bases between. The CDR3 is made up of 12 amino acids. Germline CDR1 is LNHDA and CDR2 is SQIVND (reference sequence). In DNA, the CDR3 is TGTGCCAGTGTACAGGCGGGCACTGAAGCTTTCTTT. Its protein is CASVQAGTEAFF.

This chain uses TRBV2 with TRBJ2-3; D uncertain. In germline, CDR1 is SNHLY, CDR2 FYNNEI. This CDR3 is 16 amino acids long. The V end was cut by 7 bases, the J end by 2 bases, with 19 bases between. DNA of the CDR3: TGTGCCAGCAAATTTGGTTCGGGTTCTCACACAGATACGCAGTATTTT. Residues: CASKFGSGSHTDTQYF.